This TCR beta chain was profiled in a study of radiation and T cells in renal cell carcinoma. The assay was immunoSEQ multiplex PCR, and TCRdb's table has in-frame clones only and misses some. The sample has some 150,000 clones; 75% to 90% are singletons. Regarding time point: blood 4 weeks post-SBRT, at nephrectomy. Described treatment: 15 Gy SBRT to primary tumor, nephrectomy 4 weeks later. Nephrectomy followed 15 Gy stereotactic body radiation by 4 weeks. The CDR3 runs 16 residues. This chain uses TRBV12-1 with TRBJ1-5. TRBV12-1 is given as a pseudogene. The TCR originated in a woman in her forties or fifties with renal cell carcinoma. Here the sequenced sample was blood, taken from a patient whose treatment included radiotherapy and nephrectomy. The CDR3 nucleotides are TGTGCCAGCAGCTTTGCGTCGGAGCCCTTAAATCAGCCCCAGCATTTT. Its translation: CASSFASEPLNQPQHF.